Presented here are 23 T cell receptor beta chains from one specimen sequenced in a study of cytomegalovirus exposure and HLA in healthy donors (dated 2017 in TCRdb). The library was prepared using the immunoSEQ multiplex PCR assay. For the multiplex PCR, a mixture combining 60 forward primers for TCR Vbeta segments and 13 reverse primers for TCR Jbeta segments was used. Here the immuneACCESS table is served through TCRdb, limited to in-frame sequences with V and J called. Missing clones are a known gap in these copies; in checked studies unresolved V genes cover under half, and the rest lacks a known reason. The sample has some 200,000 clones on record, around 86% of them singletons. The ten largest clones capture around 2.7% of the sample. Material for sequencing was PBMCs. These receptors originate from a woman aged 40-49 years in good health and CMV-seronegative.

The J gene is TRBJ2-3, the V gene TRBV5-1; 14 bases line up with TRBD2. This CDR3 comprises 17 residues. With 4 bases clipped from V and 2 bases from J, the junction kept 6 bases outside the gene matches. Germline values: CDR1 SGHRS, CDR2 YFSETQ. The CDR3 DNA follows: TGCGCCAGCAGCCCGGGACTAGCGGGAGACCACACAGATACGCAGTATTTT. It codes for CASSPGLAGDHTDTQYF.

The chain uses TRBV18 and TRBJ1-2; TRBD1 matches 12 bases. From germline, CDR1 is KGHSH and CDR2 LQKENI. The CDR3 contains 15 residues. V lost 8 bases and J lost 2; bases outside the gene matches: 6. The CDR3 loop reads CASGPGQGANYGYTF. The CDR3 DNA is TGTGCCAGCGGCCCGGGACAGGGGGCGAACTATGGCTACACCTTC. Filled out from reference TRBV18 and TRBJ1-2, the complete variable domain reads NAGVMQNPRHLVRRRGQEARLRCSPMKGHSHVYWYRQLPEEGLKFMVYLQKENIIDESGMPKERFSAEFPKEGPSILRIQQVVRGDSAAYFCASGPGQGANYGYTFGSGTRLTVV.

V is TRBV6-5 and J is TRBJ1-1; the match to TRBD1 covers 7 bases. CDR1 and CDR2 (germline): MNHEY, SVGAGI. V was clipped by 5 bases and J by 1 base; unmatched bases: 7. The CDR3 is 15 amino acids. The CDR3 is CASSPIYRGNTEAFF. DNA of the CDR3: TGTGCCAGCAGTCCGATTTACAGGGGGAACACTGAAGCTTTCTTT.

This chain joins TRBV10-3 and TRBJ1-5; 8 nucleotides align to TRBD1. The germline V gene encodes CDR1 ENHRY and CDR2 SYGVKD. The CDR3 loop spans 13 amino acids. V trimming: 8 bases; J trimming: 5 bases; junction bases outside the gene matches: 5. As DNA, the CDR3 is TGTGCCATCGGGCAGGGGGCCGATCAGCCCCAGCATTTT. It yields the protein CAIGQGADQPQHF.

This clone was seen only a few times. V gene TRBV2 combines with J gene TRBJ2-7, with 14 nucleotides matching TRBD2. Trimming cost V 2 bases and J 3 bases; bases outside gene matches: 6. The CDR3 loop spans 17 amino acids. The V gene's germline CDR1 is SNHLY and CDR2 FYNNEI. In nucleotides, the CDR3 is TGTGCCAGCAGTGAAAGGGGGGGACTAGCGGGAGTCTACGAGCAGTACTTC. It specifies CASSERGGLAGVYEQYF.

CDR3 sequence reads: CASSSEGLAGGEQYF. The DNA of the CDR3 is TGTGCCAGCAGCTCCGAGGGTTTAGCGGGAGGGGAGCAGTACTTC. The V call is TRBV7-2, the J call TRBJ2-7; TRBD2 agrees at 11 bases. The germline V gene has CDR1 SGHTA and CDR2 FQGNSA. J lost 7 bases, V lost 4 bases, and 9 bases had no gene match. The CDR3 consists of 15 residues.

The J gene is TRBJ2-6, the V gene TRBV27; TRBD1 matches at 7 bases. From germline, CDR1 is MNHEY and CDR2 SMNVEV (reference sequence). V was pared by 6 bases and J by 2 bases, with 7 bases of the junction left unmatched. The CDR3 totals 16 residues. The CDR3 here is CASSPLTGAGANVLTF. The CDR3 DNA reads as TGTGCCAGCAGCCCGCTAACAGGGGCTGGGGCCAACGTCCTGACTTTC.

The CDR3 spells CASSPGRGKAYEQYF. CDR3 sequence (DNA): TGTGCCAGCAGTCCCGGGAGGGGGAAGGCCTACGAGCAGTACTTC. The V call is TRBV27, the J call TRBJ2-7, with 8 bases fitting TRBD2. Looked up from germline, CDR1 is MNHEY and CDR2 is SMNVEV (reference sequence). The V and J ends lost 5 bases and 2 bases, in that order; junction bases with no gene match: 8. The length of the CDR3 is 15 residues.

This sequence joins TRBV18 and TRBJ2-1; a possible D gene is TRBD1 (6 bases). The CDR3 covers 13 residues. V was pared by 4 bases and J by 6 bases, with 10 bases between. Germline assignment: CDR1 KGHSH and CDR2 LQKENI. Here the CDR3 reads CASSQQQGNEQFF. The CDR3 DNA sequence: TGTGCCAGCTCACAACAACAGGGCAATGAGCAGTTCTTC.

The gene calls are TRBV19 and TRBJ2-1, with 8 bases aligning to TRBD1. The CDR3 totals 15 residues. CDR1 is LNHDA, CDR2 SQIVND, per germline (reference sequence). J gave up 8 bases and V 4 bases, and 10 bases lay outside the gene matches. The CDR3 nucleotides are TGTGCCAGTAGTAGAGTAAGGACAGGGCTTGATGAGCAGTTCTTC. Its translation: CASSRVRTGLDEQFF.

The V gene is TRBV19, the J gene TRBJ2-4, with 11 bases matching TRBD1. This CDR3 has 16 amino acids. The germline gives CDR1 LNHDA, CDR2 SQIVND (reference sequence). The trim removed 4 bases at V and 0 bases at J, leaving 2 bases unmatched. CDR3 sequence reads: CASSTGTGGAKNIQYF. DNA of the CDR3: TGTGCCAGTAGTACAGGGACAGGGGGAGCCAAAAACATTCAGTACTTC.

The chain carries TRBV11-2 and TRBJ1-2; D perhaps matches TRBD1 (5 bases). The CDR3 runs 15 residues. Germline V lookup: CDR1 SGHAT, CDR2 FQNNGV. With 1 base removed from V and 3 bases from J, the gap between germline ends came to 12 bases. The CDR3 sequence is CASSLVFGADYGYTF. The CDR3 DNA is TGTGCCAGCAGCTTAGTTTTTGGGGCAGACTATGGCTACACCTTC.

The rearrangement joins TRBV30 to TRBJ2-7; TRBD2 matches 7 bases. J gave up 6 bases and V 0 bases, and 2 bases lay outside the gene matches. Germline CDR1 and CDR2: GTSNPN and SVGIG (reference sequence). This CDR3 has 12 residues. CDR3 nucleotides: TGTGCCTGGAGTGTAACGGGGGGCGAGCAGTACTTC. It yields the protein CAWSVTGGEQYF.

The rearrangement links TRBV5-5 to TRBJ2-7; TRBD1 might be the D (6 bases). The CDR3 is 17 residues long. Germline loops: CDR1 SGHKS, CDR2 YYEKEE (reference sequence). With 3 bases removed from V and 5 bases from J, the gap between germline ends came to 24 bases. Here the CDR3 reads CASSSPTGQIDSHEQYF. The CDR3 DNA reads TGTGCCAGCAGCTCACCCACCGGACAGATAGACAGCCACGAGCAGTACTTC. Based on the CDR3 plus reference TRBV5-5 and TRBJ2-7, the full variable domain is DAGVTQSPTHLIKTRGQQVTLRCSPISGHKSVSWYQQVLGQGPQFIFQYYEKEERGRGNFPDRFSARQFPNYSSELNVNALLLGDSALYLCASSSPTGQIDSHEQYFGPGTRLTVT.

The J gene is TRBJ1-1, the V gene TRBV18, with TRBD1 matching over 7 bases. The CDR3 sequence is 13 residues long. The germline V gene encodes CDR1 KGHSH and CDR2 LQKENI. V trimming: 5 bases; J trimming: 6 bases; junction bases outside the gene matches: 6. CDR3 sequence: CASSYYQGAEAFF. As DNA, the CDR3 is TGTGCCAGCTCATATTACCAGGGGGCTGAAGCTTTCTTT.

J is TRBJ2-7 and V is TRBV6-1; 12 bases fit TRBD2. CDR3 length: 17 residues. V lost 4 bases, J lost 1 base, and 8 bases stayed unmatched. Germline V gene lookup returns CDR1 MNHNS and CDR2 SASEGT. In nucleotides, the CDR3 is TGTGCCAGCAGTGCGATATCCGGGACTAGCGGGTCCTACGAGCAGTACTTC. This gives the protein CASSAISGTSGSYEQYF.

J is TRBJ2-6 and V is TRBV6-5, with D perhaps TRBD1 (5 bases). The V gene lost 6 bases and the J gene lost 13 bases, with 13 bases spanning the gap. The CDR3 spans 12 residues. CDR1 and CDR2 from the germline V gene are MNHEY and SVGAGI. As DNA, the CDR3 is TGTGCCAGCAGCCTCAGGGTCGGGGTCCTGACTTTC. This codes for CASSLRVGVLTF.

The chain uses TRBV19 and TRBJ2-2; D unclear. Germline assignment: CDR1 LNHDA and CDR2 SQIVND (reference sequence). The CDR3 extends over 13 amino acids. Trimming stripped 5 bases from V and 1 base from J, with 5 bases between. In DNA, the CDR3 is TGTGCCAGTAGTCTCCGGAACACCGGGGAGCTGTTTTTT. This encodes CASSLRNTGELFF.

The chain carries TRBV19 and TRBJ1-5, with D unresolved. The V gene's germline CDR1 is LNHDA and CDR2 SQIVND (reference sequence). The CDR3 consists of 15 residues. With 5 bases removed from V and 0 bases from J, the gap between germline ends came to 11 bases. CDR3 nucleotide sequence: TGTGCCAGTAGTGTGACAAGCTATAGCAATCAGCCCCAGCATTTT. Its translation is CASSVTSYSNQPQHF.

The chain uses TRBV2 and TRBJ2-2, with D perhaps TRBD2 (5 bases). Trimming pared 9 bases from V and 6 bases from J, leaving 11 bases between. This CDR3 spans 12 amino acids. Germline CDR1 is SNHLY and CDR2 is FYNNEI. The CDR3 protein is CASGSFSGELFF. In nucleotides, the CDR3 is TGTGCCAGTGGGAGTTTCTCCGGGGAGCTGTTTTTT. The full variable domain, rest sourced from reference TRBV2 and TRBJ2-2, is EPEVTQTPSHQVTQMGQEVILRCVPISNHLYFYWYRQILGQKVEFLVSFYNNEISEKSEIFDDQFSVERPDGSNFTLKIRSTKLEDSAMYFCASGSFSGELFFGEGSRLTVL.

The sample holds a few counts of this clone. V gene TRBV20-1 combines with J gene TRBJ2-5; weak D call: TRBD2 (6 bases). TRBJ2-7 matches the DNA end more closely, so the J call is doubtful. There are 11 residues in the CDR3. Germline V lookup: CDR1 DFQATT, CDR2 SNEGSKA (reference sequence). As DNA, the CDR3 is TGCAGTGCAATAACTAGCCGCGAGCAGTACTTC. It encodes CSAITSREQYF.

The rearrangement links TRBV2 to TRBJ2-6; D call uncertain. The germline CDR1 and CDR2 sequences are SNHLY and FYNNEI. This CDR3 has 15 amino acids. V was pared by 6 bases and J by 1 base, with 10 bases between. The CDR3 sequence is CASSHDLSGANVLTF. The CDR3 bases are TGTGCCAGCAGCCACGACTTATCTGGGGCCAACGTCCTGACTTTC.

The V call is TRBV30, the J call TRBJ1-5, with D maybe TRBD1 (5 bases). Trimming removed 5 bases at V and 6 bases at J, with 14 bases between. The CDR3 contains 13 residues. Germline CDR1 is GTSNPN and CDR2 is SVGIG (reference sequence). For the CDR3, the DNA is TGTGCCTGGGACAGTGGGGAAATTCAGCCCCAGCATTTT. Protein: CAWDSGEIQPQHF.